This T cell receptor (beta chain) was obtained from a study of T cell responses to AZD1222 COVID-19 vaccine. Findings and caveats of the study: Only a handful of AZD1222 recipients tested seropositive at baseline.

As concerns this clone: Its target is unknown.

The V and J ends lost 0 bases and 0 bases respectively, with 16 bases between them. Germline V gives CDR1 SGHRS, CDR2 YFSETQ. CDR3 length equals 18 residues. Libraries were prepared by immunoSEQ multiplex PCR; TCRdb keeps only in-frame clonotypes and omits some of them. The table records about 47,000 clones, approximately 79% of them present only once. The TCR sequence derives from an adult in good health. Material: peripheral blood, obtained on day 0 of MenACWY control vaccination. The chain has TRBV5-1 and TRBJ2-4, with a tentative D call TRBD1 (6 bases). The chain's CDR3 is CASSLVGTPILAKNIQYF. The DNA of the CDR3 is TGCGCCAGCAGCTTGGTTGGGACACCCATATTAGCCAAAAACATTCAGTACTTC.